A single TCR beta chain is shown here with its context. Its antigen is as yet unknown. While CD8+ and CD4+ T cells were isolated negatively, TEMRA cells were enriched by FACS. CDR1 and CDR2 from the germline V gene are SGHVS and FNYEAQ. This CDR3 comprises 21 residues. Trimming left V 1 base short and J 0 bases short, with 25 bases between. These data originate in a study of CD8 T cells in Susac syndrome. When the RNA was reverse transcribed, random hexamers were used with an input of 0.5 to 1 ug. From the immunoSEQ multiplex PCR reads, TCRdb called clonotypes with MiXCR, one entry per CDR3 protein. Among 100,000 to 150,000 distinct CDR3 sequences listed, 80% to 85% were seen once. Study-level findings and limits: Regarding the TCR sequencing and HLA analysis, the study admitted that a relatively small number of individuals were involved.

The TCR sequence derives from a human donor with multiple sclerosis. The V call is TRBV7-6, the J call TRBJ1-3; D is perhaps TRBD1 (6 bases). Sequencing was performed on CD8+ T cells from PBMCs. Written as DNA, the CDR3 is TGTGCCAGCAGCTTAGAGTGGGCAGGGGAACCTTTTAGGAGCTCTGGAAACACCATATATTTT. Translation: CASSLEWAGEPFRSSGNTIYF.